This T cell receptor (beta chain) was sequenced in a study of early T cells in non-severe SARS-CoV-2 infection. The CDR3 runs 14 residues. Per germline, CDR1 SQVTM and CDR2 ANQGSEA. V gave up 3 bases and J gave up 4 bases; unmatched junction bases: 4. This clonotype has a count of ten or more. MiXCR was run by TCRdb on the 5' RACE reads, yielding one entry per CDR3 protein. The data show some 66,000 distinct CDR3 sequences, over 8% seen once. The sequenced sample consisted of whole blood. V gene TRBV29-1 combines with J gene TRBJ2-1, with 9 bases fitting TRBD1. The sequence was obtained from an adult who was a healthcare worker with PCR-confirmed SARS-CoV-2 infection or an uninfected control (not recorded which). The CDR3 DNA reads as TGCAGCGTTGAGCGGGGGACAGGGTACAATGAGCAGTTCTTC. Translated, it gives CSVERGTGYNEQFF.